Detailed here is one T cell receptor beta chain. This specimen comes from a study of T cells in tumors after PD-1 blockade. Germline assignment: CDR1 DFQATT and CDR2 SNEGSKA (reference sequence). This CDR3 has 18 amino acids. V lost 3 bases to trimming and J lost 0 bases, with 20 bases between them. Assay: immunoSEQ multiplex PCR; the TCRdb copy retains only in-frame clones and omits some. Of approximately 60,000 clones listed, about 80% are singletons. Specimen: PBMCs, collected before anti-PD-1 treatment. The origin of this receptor is a human donor with basal cell carcinoma. The rearrangement joins TRBV20-1 to TRBJ1-4, with D possibly being TRBD1 (6 bases). CDR3 loop: CSASSGADLFATNEKLFF. The CDR3 DNA reads TGCAGTGCTAGTTCGGGGGCCGATTTATTTGCAACTAATGAAAAACTGTTTTTT.